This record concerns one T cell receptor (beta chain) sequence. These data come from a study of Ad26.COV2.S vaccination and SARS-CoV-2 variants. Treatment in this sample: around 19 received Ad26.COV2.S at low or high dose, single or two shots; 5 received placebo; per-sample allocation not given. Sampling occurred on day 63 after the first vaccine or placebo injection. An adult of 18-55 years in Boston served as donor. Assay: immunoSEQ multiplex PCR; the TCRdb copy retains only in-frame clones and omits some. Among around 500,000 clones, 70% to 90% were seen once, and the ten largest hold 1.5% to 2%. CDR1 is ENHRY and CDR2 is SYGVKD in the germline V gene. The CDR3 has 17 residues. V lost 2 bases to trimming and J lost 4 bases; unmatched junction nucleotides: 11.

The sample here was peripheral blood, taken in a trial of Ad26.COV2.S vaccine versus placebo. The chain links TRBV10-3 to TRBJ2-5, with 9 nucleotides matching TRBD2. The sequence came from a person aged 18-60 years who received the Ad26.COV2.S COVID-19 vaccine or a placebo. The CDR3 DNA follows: TGTGCCATCAGTGAGGGAGTCCTAGCGGGGCGGAGAGAGACCCAGTACTTC. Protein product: CAISEGVLAGRRETQYF.